This entry lists 19 T cell receptor beta chains sequenced from one sample in a study of metastatic and nonmetastatic thyroid tumors. Thyroid surgery had not been preceded by any treatment in any patient. TCRdb re-called clones via MiXCR from the PCR reads. This table holds tens of thousands of clones, about 25% found once. The specimen was tumor tissue. The receptors were gathered from a female donor with papillary thyroid cancer or a benign thyroid nodule (not recorded which). Some clones in this sample may be carry-over from other donors' samples.

This clone was detected ten times or more. The V and J genes are TRBV2 and TRBJ2-1, with D uncertain. This CDR3 region has 11 residues. CDR1 is SNHLY and CDR2 is FYNNEI in the germline V gene. V was clipped by 2 bases and J by 10 bases, with 6 bases between them. CDR3 amino acids: CASSELGEQFF. The DNA for the CDR3 is TGTGCCAGCAGTGAATTGGGGGAGCAGTTCTTC.

The chain couples TRBV12-3 or TRBV12-4 to TRBJ2-5; 12 bases line up with TRBD2. CDR3 length: 15 residues. J gave up 4 bases and V 9 bases, and 9 bases lay outside the gene matches. DNA for the CDR3: TGTGCCAGTACTCCAGGACTAGCGGGGCGAGAGACCCAGTACTTC. Protein: CASTPGLAGRETQYF.

This clone showed up many times. The chain carries TRBV6-5 and TRBJ1-4; a weak D match, TRBD1 (6 bases). V dropped 3 bases and J dropped 5 bases, with 16 bases sitting between them. The CDR3 spans 16 residues. The germline CDR1 and CDR2 sequences are MNHEY and SVGAGI. CDR3 loop: CASSYLRTGANEKLFF. Written as DNA, the CDR3 is TGTGCCAGCAGTTATCTACGGACGGGGGCGAATGAAAAACTGTTTTTT.

This clone was detected many times. A much larger clonotype is one base distant, so this may be a read error. Different DNA sequences within this sample yield the same CDR3. The rearrangement joins TRBV24-1 to TRBJ2-3; TRBD1 or TRBD2 may be the D gene (5 bases each). Germline CDR1 and CDR2: KGHDR and SFDVKD. This CDR3 contains 13 residues. CDR3 DNA sequence: TGCGCCACCAGTGATTCAGGGAGAGATACGCAGTATTTT. It specifies CATSDSGRDTQYF.

The chain uses TRBV30 and TRBJ1-2; 12 bases map to TRBD1. The CDR3 contains 15 residues. V lost 8 bases, J lost 3 bases, and 10 bases stayed unmatched. From germline, CDR1 is GTSNPN and CDR2 SVGIG (reference sequence). The CDR3 DNA is TGTGCCCTGAGTCCCGGGACAGGGGGCCACTATGGCTACACCTTC. Protein sequence: CALSPGTGGHYGYTF.

J is TRBJ2-7 and V is TRBV7-8; TRBD1 matches at 8 bases. The germline CDR1 and CDR2 sequences are SGHVS and FQNEAQ. The CDR3 runs 17 residues. With V trimmed by 2 bases and J by 1 base, 10 bases remained unmatched. The CDR3 sequence: CASSLKRAGQESYEQYF. The CDR3 DNA is TGTGCCAGCAGCTTAAAACGGGCGGGACAGGAGTCCTACGAGCAGTACTTC. Supplemented by reference TRBV7-8 and TRBJ2-7, the full variable domain reads GAGVSQSPRYKVAKRGQDVALRCDPISGHVSLFWYQQALGQGPEFLTYFQNEAQLDKSGLPSDRFFAERPEGSVSTLKIQRTQQEDSAVYLCASSLKRAGQESYEQYFGPGTRLTVT.

V gene TRBV6-1 combines with J gene TRBJ2-5; no firm D call. Trimming pared 7 bases from V and 5 bases from J, leaving 11 bases between. CDR3 length equals 12 residues. The germline CDR1 and CDR2 sequences are MNHNS and SASEGT. CDR3 loop: CASTPSKETQYF. The CDR3 bases are TGTGCCAGCACCCCCTCTAAGGAGACCCAGTACTTC.

This chain joins TRBV20-1 and TRBJ1-5; D not resolved. Germline CDR1 is DFQATT and CDR2 is SNEGSKA (reference sequence). The length of the CDR3 is 14 residues. Trimming pared 0 bases from V and 9 bases from J, leaving 15 bases between. The CDR3 nucleotides are TGCAGTGCTAGAGAACAGATTAGCTTTGTGCCCCAGCATTTT. It codes for CSAREQISFVPQHF.

Comments on this clone: A read error may produce the germline difference seen at one junction end. Other DNA sequences in this specimen translate into the identical CDR3. Here the CDR3 reads CASSEAGRGYGYTF. The CDR3 DNA is TGTGCCAGCAGTGAAGCAGGGAGGGGTTATGGCTACACCTTT. The V call is TRBV6-1, the J call TRBJ1-2, with D tentatively TRBD1 (5 bases). From germline, CDR1 is MNHNS and CDR2 SASEGT. This CDR3 is 14 amino acids long.

This clone has ten or more counts. The chain couples TRBV10-3 to TRBJ2-7; D might be TRBD1 (5 bases). The CDR3 runs 14 residues. The germline CDR1 and CDR2 sequences are ENHRY and SYGVKD. Trimming shortened V by 10 bases and J by 1 base, and 17 bases separated the two germline ends. CDR3 loop: CATSRARESYEQYF. The CDR3 DNA reads as TGTGCCACTTCCAGGGCCAGGGAATCCTACGAGCAGTACTTC.

This clone has a count of ten or more. At the DNA level, this CDR3 is encoded by other sequences in the same sample as well. The chain couples TRBV19 to TRBJ2-5, with D perhaps matching TRBD1 (6 bases). Between the trimmed V and J ends, which lost 6 bases and 2 bases, there was a span of 10 bases. CDR3 length equals 13 residues. CDR1 LNHDA and CDR2 SQIVND come from the germline V gene (reference sequence). CDR3 sequence reads: CASSSDRQETQYF. CDR3 sequence (DNA): TGTGCCAGTAGCTCGGACAGACAAGAGACCCAGTACTTC.

The J gene is TRBJ2-7, the V gene TRBV28, with unresolved D. CDR1 is MDHEN, CDR2 SYDVKM, per germline. The CDR3 has 13 amino acids. V was shortened by 3 bases and J by 3 bases, with 9 bases between the two germline ends. CDR3 region: CASSFVGYYEQYF. The DNA for the CDR3 is TGTGCCAGCAGTTTCGTCGGGTACTACGAGCAGTACTTC.

By sample share, this clone is medium-sized. The germline gene is not matched at one end of the junction; a read error may be the cause. This rearrangement joins TRBV4-2 to TRBJ2-1; D is perhaps TRBD2 (6 bases). Per germline, CDR1 LGHNA and CDR2 YNFKEQ. The CDR3 runs 16 residues. This CDR3 reads CASSQISGLSSNEQFF. The CDR3 coding sequence is TGTGCCAGCAGCCAGATCAGCGGGCTTTCCTCCAATGAGCAGTTCTTC.

This clone was observed many times. The gene calls are TRBV2 and TRBJ1-6; no reliable D call. V shed 1 base and J shed 11 bases, with 15 bases lying between them. There are 15 residues in the CDR3. In germline, CDR1 is SNHLY, CDR2 FYNNEI. The CDR3 nucleotides read TGTGCCAGCAGTGAAGGACCTCTCTATCGGACACCCCTCCACTTT. It translates to CASSEGPLYRTPLHF.

This clone came up many times. One end of the junction is discordant with germline, which a read error may explain. The gene calls are TRBV20-1 and TRBJ2-2; TRBD1 or TRBD2 may be the D gene (6 bases each). The germline V gene encodes CDR1 DFQATT and CDR2 SNEGSKA (reference sequence). This CDR3 is built from 14 residues. The CDR3 region has the DNA TGCAGTGCCAGAGGGGGGATGAACACCGGGGAGCTGTTTTTT. Translated, it gives CSARGGMNTGELFF.

Only a few counts were recorded for this clone. The genes are TRBV6-1 and TRBJ2-7; 7 bases are shared with TRBD1. Germline values: CDR1 MNHNS, CDR2 SASEGT. V was pared by 1 base and J by 3 bases, with 12 bases of the junction left unmatched. This CDR3 region has 17 residues. The CDR3 bases are TGTGCCAGCAGTGAAGAGTCCCCGGGACAGCCATTCTACGAGCAGTACTTC. Translating it yields CASSEESPGQPFYEQYF.

About this clone itself: Compared with germline, one end of the junction differs, possibly owing to a read error. The same CDR3 arises from other DNA sequences in this sample as well. This chain connects TRBV5-1 to TRBJ2-3; 8 bases align to TRBD1. CDR1 and CDR2 from the germline V gene are SGHRS and YFSETQ. The CDR3 runs 16 residues. CDR3 sequence reads: CASSLVPGGATDTQYF. The CDR3 DNA reads TGCGCCAGTAGCTTGGTGCCAGGGGGCGCCACAGATACACAGTATTTT.

This clone has a count of ten or more. A much larger clone sits a single nucleotide away, making a read error possible. Other DNA sequences in this specimen translate into the identical CDR3. The CDR3 sequence: CASSLSGGQSSTDTQCF. CDR3 bases: TGTGCCAGCAGCTTAAGCGGGGGACAATCTAGCACAGATACGCAGTGTTTT. This chain joins TRBV9 and TRBJ2-3; 8 nucleotides line up with TRBD2. CDR3 size: 17 residues. CDR1 and CDR2 from the germline V gene are SGDLS and YYNGEE.

The chain is built from TRBV11-2 and TRBJ2-7; 10 positions match TRBD1. Germline values: CDR1 SGHAT, CDR2 FQNNGV. The CDR3 length is 16 residues. J lost 0 bases, V lost 6 bases, and 8 bases had no gene match. The CDR3 DNA reads as TGTGCCAGCAGAACCGGGACAGGGGCCAACTCCTACGAGCAGTACTTC. Amino acid sequence: CASRTGTGANSYEQYF.